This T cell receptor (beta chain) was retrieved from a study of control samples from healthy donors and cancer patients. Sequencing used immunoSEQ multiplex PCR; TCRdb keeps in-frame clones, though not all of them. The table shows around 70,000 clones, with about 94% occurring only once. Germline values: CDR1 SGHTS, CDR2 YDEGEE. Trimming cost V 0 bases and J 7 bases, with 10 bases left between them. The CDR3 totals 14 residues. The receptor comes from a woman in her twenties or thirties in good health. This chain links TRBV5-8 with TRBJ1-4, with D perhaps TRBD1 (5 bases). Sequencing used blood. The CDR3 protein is CASSLDRNLEKLFF. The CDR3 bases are TGTGCCAGCAGCTTGGACAGGAATCTTGAAAAACTGTTTTTT. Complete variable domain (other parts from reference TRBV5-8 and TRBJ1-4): EAGVTQSPTHLIKTRGQQATLRCSPISGHTSVYWYQQALGLGLQFLLWYDEGEERNRGNFPPRFSGRQFPNYSSELNVNALELEDSALYLCASSLDRNLEKLFFGSGTQLSVL.